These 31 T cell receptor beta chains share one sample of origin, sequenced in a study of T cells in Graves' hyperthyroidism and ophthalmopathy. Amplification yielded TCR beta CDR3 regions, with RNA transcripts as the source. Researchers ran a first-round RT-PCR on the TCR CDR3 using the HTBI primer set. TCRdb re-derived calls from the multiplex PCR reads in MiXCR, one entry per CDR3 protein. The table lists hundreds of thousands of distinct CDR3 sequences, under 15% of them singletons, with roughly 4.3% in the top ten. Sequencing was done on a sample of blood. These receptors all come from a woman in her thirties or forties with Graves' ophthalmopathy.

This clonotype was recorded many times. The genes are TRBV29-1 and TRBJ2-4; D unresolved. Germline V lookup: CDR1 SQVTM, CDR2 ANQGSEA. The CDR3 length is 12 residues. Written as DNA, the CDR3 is TGCAGGCAGCCCTTAGCCAAAAACATTCAGTACTTC. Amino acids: CRQPLAKNIQYF.

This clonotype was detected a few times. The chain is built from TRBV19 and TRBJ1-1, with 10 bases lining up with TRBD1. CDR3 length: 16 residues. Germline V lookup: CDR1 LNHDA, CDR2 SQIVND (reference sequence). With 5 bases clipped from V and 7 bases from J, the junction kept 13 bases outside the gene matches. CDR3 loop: CASSWRTGGSSSEAFF. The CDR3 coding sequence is TGTGCCAGTAGTTGGAGGACAGGGGGTTCGTCGAGTGAAGCTTTCTTT.

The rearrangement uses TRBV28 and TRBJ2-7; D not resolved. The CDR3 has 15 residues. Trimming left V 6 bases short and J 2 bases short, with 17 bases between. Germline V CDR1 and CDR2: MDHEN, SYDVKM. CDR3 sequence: CASRDTTSEPYEQYF. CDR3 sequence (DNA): TGTGCCAGCAGAGATACTACATCAGAGCCCTACGAGCAGTACTTC.

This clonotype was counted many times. The CDR3 reads CASRSVGTANQETQYF. The DNA for the CDR3 is TGTGCCAGCAGGAGCGTTGGGACAGCCAACCAAGAGACCCAGTACTTC. The chain joins TRBV28 to TRBJ2-5; 7 bases match TRBD1. The CDR3 has 16 residues. In germline, CDR1 is MDHEN, CDR2 SYDVKM. Trimming removed 6 bases from V and 0 bases from J; junction bases left unmatched: 10.

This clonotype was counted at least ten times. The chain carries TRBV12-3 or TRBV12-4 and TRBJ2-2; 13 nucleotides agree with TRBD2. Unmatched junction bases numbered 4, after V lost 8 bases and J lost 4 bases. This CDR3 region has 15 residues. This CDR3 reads CASGTSGMGTGELFF. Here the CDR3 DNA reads TGTGCCAGCGGGACTAGCGGGATGGGCACCGGGGAGCTGTTTTTT.

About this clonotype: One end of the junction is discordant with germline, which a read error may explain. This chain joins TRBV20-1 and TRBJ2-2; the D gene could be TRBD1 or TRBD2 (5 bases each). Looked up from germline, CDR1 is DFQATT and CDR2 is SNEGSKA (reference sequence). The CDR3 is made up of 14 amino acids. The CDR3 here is CSAVDWGNSGELFF. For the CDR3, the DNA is TGCAGTGCTGTCGACTGGGGGAACTCCGGGGAGCTGTTTTTT.

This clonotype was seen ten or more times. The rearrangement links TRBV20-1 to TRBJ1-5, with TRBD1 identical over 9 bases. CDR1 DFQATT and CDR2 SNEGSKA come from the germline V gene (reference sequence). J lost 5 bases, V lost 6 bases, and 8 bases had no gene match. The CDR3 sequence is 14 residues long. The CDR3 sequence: CSALQGARDQPQHF. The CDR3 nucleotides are TGCAGTGCGTTACAGGGGGCAAGGGATCAGCCCCAGCATTTT.

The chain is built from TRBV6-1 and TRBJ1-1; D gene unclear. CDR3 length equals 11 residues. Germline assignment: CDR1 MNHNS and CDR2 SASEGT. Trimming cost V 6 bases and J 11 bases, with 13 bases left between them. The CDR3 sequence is CASSANVAAFF. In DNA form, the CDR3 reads TGTGCCAGCAGCGCCAACGTCGCCGCTTTCTTT.

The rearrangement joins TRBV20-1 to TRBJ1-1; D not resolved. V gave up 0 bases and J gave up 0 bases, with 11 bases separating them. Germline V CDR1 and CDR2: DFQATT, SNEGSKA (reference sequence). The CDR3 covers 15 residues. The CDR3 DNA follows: TGCAGTGCTAGAGATTACTCAGGTTTGAACACTGAAGCTTTCTTT. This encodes CSARDYSGLNTEAFF.

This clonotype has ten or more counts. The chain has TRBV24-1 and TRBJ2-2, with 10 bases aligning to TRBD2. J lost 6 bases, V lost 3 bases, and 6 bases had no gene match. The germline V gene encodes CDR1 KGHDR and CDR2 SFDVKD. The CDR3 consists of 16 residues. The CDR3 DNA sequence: TGTGCCACCAGTGATCCTAGCGGGAGTAAGGCCGGGGAGCTGTTTTTT. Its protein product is CATSDPSGSKAGELFF.

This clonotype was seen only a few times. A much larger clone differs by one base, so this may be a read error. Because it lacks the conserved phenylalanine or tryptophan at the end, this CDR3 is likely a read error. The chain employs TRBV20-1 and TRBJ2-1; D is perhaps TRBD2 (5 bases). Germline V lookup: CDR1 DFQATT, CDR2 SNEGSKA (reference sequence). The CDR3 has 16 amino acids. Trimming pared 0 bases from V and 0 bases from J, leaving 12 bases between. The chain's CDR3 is CSAREDPTSSYNEQFL. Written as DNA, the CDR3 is TGCAGTGCTAGAGAGGACCCCACTAGCTCCTACAATGAGCAGTTCCTC.

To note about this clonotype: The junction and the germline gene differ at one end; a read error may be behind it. In nucleotides, the CDR3 is TGTGCCAGCAGCCGCGACAGGGGGGCCTACGAGCGGTACTTC. Residues: CASSRDRGAYERYF. The chain employs TRBV11-2 and TRBJ2-7; 9 nucleotides agree with TRBD1. Per germline, CDR1 SGHAT and CDR2 FQNNGV. This CDR3 is built from 14 residues.

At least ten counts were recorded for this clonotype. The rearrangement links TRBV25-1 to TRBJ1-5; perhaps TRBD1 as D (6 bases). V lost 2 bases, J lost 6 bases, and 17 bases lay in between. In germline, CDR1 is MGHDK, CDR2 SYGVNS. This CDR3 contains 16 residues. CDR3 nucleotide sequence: TGTGCCAGCAGTGAAGGCGGGGGCGGGGGCGGTCAGCCCCAGCATTTT. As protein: CASSEGGGGGGQPQHF.

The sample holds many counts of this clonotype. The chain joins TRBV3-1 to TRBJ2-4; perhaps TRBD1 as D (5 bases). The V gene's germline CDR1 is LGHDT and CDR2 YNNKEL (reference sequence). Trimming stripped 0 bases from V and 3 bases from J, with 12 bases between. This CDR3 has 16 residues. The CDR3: CASSQEGLRGKNIQYF. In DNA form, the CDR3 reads TGTGCCAGCAGCCAAGAGGGGCTACGAGGCAAAAACATTCAGTACTTC.

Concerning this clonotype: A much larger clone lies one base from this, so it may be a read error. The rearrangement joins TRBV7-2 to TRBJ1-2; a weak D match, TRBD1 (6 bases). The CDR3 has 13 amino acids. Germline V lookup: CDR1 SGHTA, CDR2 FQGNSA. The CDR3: CASSLPGMGGFTF. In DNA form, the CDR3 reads TGTGCCAGCAGCTTACCCGGGATGGGGGGCTTCACCTTC. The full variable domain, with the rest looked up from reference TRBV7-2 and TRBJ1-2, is GAGVSQSPSNKVTEKGKDVELRCDPISGHTALYWYRQSLGQGLEFLIYFQGNSAPDKSGLPSDRFSAERTGGSVSTLTIQRTQQEDSAVYLCASSLPGMGGFTFGSGTRLTVV.

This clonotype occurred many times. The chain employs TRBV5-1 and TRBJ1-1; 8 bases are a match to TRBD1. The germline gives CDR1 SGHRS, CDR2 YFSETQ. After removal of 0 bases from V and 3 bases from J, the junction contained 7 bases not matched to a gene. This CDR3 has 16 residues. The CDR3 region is CASSLGLGQAHTEAFF. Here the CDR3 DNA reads TGCGCCAGCAGCTTGGGCTTGGGACAGGCCCACACTGAAGCTTTCTTT.

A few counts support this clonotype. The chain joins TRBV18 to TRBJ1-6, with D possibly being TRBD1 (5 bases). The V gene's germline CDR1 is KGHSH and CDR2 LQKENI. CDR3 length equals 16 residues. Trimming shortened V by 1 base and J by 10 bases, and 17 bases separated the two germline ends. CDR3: CASSPRGTGLGSPLHF. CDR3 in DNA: TGTGCCAGCTCACCACGGGGCACAGGCCTTGGATCACCCCTCCACTTT.

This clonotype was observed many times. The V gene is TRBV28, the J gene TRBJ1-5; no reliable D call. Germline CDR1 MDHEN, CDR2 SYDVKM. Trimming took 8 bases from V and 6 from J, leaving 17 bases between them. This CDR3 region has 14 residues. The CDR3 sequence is CASRSHEPGQPQHF. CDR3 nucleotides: TGTGCCAGCCGAAGCCACGAGCCGGGTCAGCCCCAGCATTTT.

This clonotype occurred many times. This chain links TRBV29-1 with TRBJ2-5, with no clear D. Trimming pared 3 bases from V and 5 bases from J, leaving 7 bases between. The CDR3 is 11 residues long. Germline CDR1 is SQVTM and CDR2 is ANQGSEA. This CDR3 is CSVDPRETQYF. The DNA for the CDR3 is TGCAGCGTTGATCCGCGGGAGACCCAGTACTTC.

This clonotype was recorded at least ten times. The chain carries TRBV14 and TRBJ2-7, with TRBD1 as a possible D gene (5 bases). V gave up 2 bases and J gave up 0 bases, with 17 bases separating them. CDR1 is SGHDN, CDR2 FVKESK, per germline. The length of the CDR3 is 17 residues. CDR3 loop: CASSQHRTTRLSYEQYF. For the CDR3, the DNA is TGTGCCAGCAGCCAACACAGGACAACGCGCCTCTCCTACGAGCAGTACTTC.

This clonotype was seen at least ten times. The CDR3 reads CSAWTSGSAETQYF. The CDR3 coding sequence is TGCAGCGCCTGGACTAGCGGGAGTGCGGAGACCCAGTACTTC. V and J are TRBV29-1 and TRBJ2-5, with TRBD2 matching 13 bases. The V and J ends lost 7 bases and 5 bases, in that order; junction bases with no gene match: 7. This CDR3 is 14 amino acids long. Germline V gives CDR1 SQVTM, CDR2 ANQGSEA.

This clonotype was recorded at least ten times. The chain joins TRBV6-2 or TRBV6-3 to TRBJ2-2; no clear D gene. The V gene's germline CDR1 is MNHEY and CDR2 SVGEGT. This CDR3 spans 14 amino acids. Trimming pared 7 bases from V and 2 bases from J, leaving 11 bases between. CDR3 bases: TGTGCCAGCAACACGGACGGCAACACCGGGGAGCTGTTTTTT. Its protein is CASNTDGNTGELFF.

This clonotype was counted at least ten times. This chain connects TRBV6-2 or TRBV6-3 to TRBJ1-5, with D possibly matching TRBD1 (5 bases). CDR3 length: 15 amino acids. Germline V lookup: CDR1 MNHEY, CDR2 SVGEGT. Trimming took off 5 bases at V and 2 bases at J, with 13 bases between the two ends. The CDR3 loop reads CASSRRGGGNQPQHF. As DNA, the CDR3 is TGTGCCAGCAGTCGTCGGGGGGGGGGCAATCAGCCCCAGCATTTT.

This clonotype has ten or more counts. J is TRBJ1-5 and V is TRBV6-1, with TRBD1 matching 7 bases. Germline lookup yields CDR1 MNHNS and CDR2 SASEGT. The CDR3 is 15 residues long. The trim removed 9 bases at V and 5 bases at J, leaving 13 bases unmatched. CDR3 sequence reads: CASDGTAMTYQPQHF. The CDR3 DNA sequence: TGTGCCAGTGACGGGACAGCGATGACCTATCAGCCCCAGCATTTT.

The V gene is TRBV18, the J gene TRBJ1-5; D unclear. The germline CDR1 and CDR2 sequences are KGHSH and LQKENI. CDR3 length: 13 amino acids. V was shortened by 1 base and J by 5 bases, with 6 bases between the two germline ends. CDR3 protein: CASSPQRDQPQHF. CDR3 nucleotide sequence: TGTGCCAGCTCACCACAACGGGATCAGCCCCAGCATTTT.

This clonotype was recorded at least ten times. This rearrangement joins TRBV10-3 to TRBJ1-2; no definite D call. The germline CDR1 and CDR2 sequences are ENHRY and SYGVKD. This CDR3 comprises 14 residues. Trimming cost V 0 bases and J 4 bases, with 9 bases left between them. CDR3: CAISESNEGYGYTF. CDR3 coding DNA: TGTGCCATCAGTGAGTCGAACGAAGGCTATGGCTACACCTTC.

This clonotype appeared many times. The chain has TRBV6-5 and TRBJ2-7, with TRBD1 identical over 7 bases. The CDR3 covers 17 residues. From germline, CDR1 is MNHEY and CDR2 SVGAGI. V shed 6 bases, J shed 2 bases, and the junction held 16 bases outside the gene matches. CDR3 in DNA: TGTGCCAGCAGCTATTCGACAGGGAGATTTAAAACCTACGAGCAGTACTTC. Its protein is CASSYSTGRFKTYEQYF.

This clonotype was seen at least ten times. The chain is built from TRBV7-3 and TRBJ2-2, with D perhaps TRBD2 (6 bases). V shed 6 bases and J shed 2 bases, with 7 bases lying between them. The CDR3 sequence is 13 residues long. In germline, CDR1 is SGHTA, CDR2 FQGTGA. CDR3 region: CASRRDNTGELFF. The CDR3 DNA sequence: TGTGCCAGCAGGCGGGATAACACCGGGGAGCTGTTTTTT.

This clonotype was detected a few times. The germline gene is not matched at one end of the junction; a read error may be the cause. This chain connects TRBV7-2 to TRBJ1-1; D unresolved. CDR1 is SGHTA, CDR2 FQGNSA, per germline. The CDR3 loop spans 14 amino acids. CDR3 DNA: TGCGCCAGCAGCTTGGTGGGCATGAACACTGAAGCTTTCTTT. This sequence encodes CASSLVGMNTEAFF.

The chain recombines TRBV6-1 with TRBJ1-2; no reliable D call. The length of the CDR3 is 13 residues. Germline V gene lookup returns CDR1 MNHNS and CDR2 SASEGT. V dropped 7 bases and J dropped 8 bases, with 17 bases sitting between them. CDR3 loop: CASTPALAGGYTF. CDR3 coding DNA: TGTGCCAGCACTCCCGCCTTGGCGGGCGGCTACACCTTC.

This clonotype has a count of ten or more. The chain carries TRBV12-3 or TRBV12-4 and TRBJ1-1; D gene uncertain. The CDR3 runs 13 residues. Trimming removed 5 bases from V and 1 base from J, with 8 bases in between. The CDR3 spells CASSAQENTEAFF. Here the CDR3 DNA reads TGTGCCAGCAGTGCTCAAGAGAACACTGAAGCTTTCTTT.